Listed below are T cell receptor beta chains from one sample, sequenced in a study of blood T cell repertoires in COVID-19. Here immunoSEQ multiplex PCR was the method, and the copy in TCRdb shows in-frame clones only, minus some. Among some 530,000 clones listed, roughly nine tenths were seen once. Sample: PBMCs or T cells enriched from blood (not recorded which). The receptors here all came from a woman aged 55-69 years who had recovered from COVID-19. CDR3s include the opening cysteine and the closing phenylalanine or tryptophan. A D gene is named only where the DNA matches it firmly. The listing skips clone size in some rows; elsewhere it reads once, few, many or a size class.

TRBJ2-1 | TRBV5-1 | TRBD1 | once | TGCGCCAGCACTCCGGGACAGAAATACAATGAGCAGTTCTTC | CASTPGQKYNEQFF
TRBJ1-2 | TRBV27 | TRBD1 | once | TGTGCCAGCAGTTTAGGGACAGGGAGCTGGGGCTACACCTTC | CASSLGTGSWGYTF
TRBJ1-6 | TRBV5-5 | TRBD1 | - | TGTGCCAGCAGCCACAGGGGATTGGATTCACCCCTCCACTTT | CASSHRGLDSPLHF
TRBJ2-7 | TRBV5-1 | TRBD1 | - | TGCGCCAGCAGCTCCTCGACAGGGAAACACGAGCAGTACTTC | CASSSSTGKHEQYF
TRBJ1-2 | TRBV7-2 | - | - | TGTGCCAGCAGCTTACCCAGGGGTCAGACCTATGGCTACACCTTC | CASSLPRGQTYGYTF
TRBJ2-7 | TRBV29-1 | TRBD1 | - | TGCAGCGCTGAAACCGACAGGGACGAGCAGTACTTC | CSAETDRDEQYF
TRBJ2-1 | TRBV30 | - | - | TGTGCCTGGAAGTCCAGCGGCCATGAGCAGTTCTTC | CAWKSSGHEQFF
TRBJ1-2 | TRBV5-1 | - | once | TGCGCCAGCAGCTTGGCGACAAATGATGGCTACACCTTC | CASSLATNDGYTF
TRBJ2-1 | TRBV30 | - | - | TGTGCCTGGAGTGTAAGGGAGGAGGGTGAGCAGTTCTTC | CAWSVREEGEQFF
TRBJ2-1 | TRBV12-5 | TRBD1 | - | TGTGCTAGTGGTTTGGTACCTTTGGGACAGGTTATCGCTGCGAACAATGAGCAGTTCTTC | CASGLVPLGQVIAANNEQFF
TRBJ2-1 | TRBV5-4 | TRBD1 | once | TGTGCCAGCAGCCAGAACAGGGGGGCCCTCCTGCCTAATGAGCAGTTCTTC | CASSQNRGALLPNEQFF
TRBJ1-2 | TRBV7-9 | TRBD1 | few | TGTGCCAGCAGGTGGACAGGGGGCTACACCTTC | CASRWTGGYTF
TRBJ1-5 | TRBV28 | - | once | TGTGCCAGCAGTTTACTCCGGGAAATGAGTCAGCCCCAGCATTTT | CASSLLREMSQPQHF
TRBJ2-1 | TRBV5-1 | TRBD1 | - | TGCGCCAGCAGTACACAGGGGGACCCCTACAATGAGCAGTTCTTC | CASSTQGDPYNEQFF
TRBJ1-6 | TRBV5-1 | - | once | TGCGCCAGCAGCGAAAGGACACTGGATAATTCACCCCTCCACTTT | CASSERTLDNSPLHF
TRBJ2-1 | TRBV30 | TRBD1 | - | TGTGCCTGGAGCACCTGGACAGGGGGCGACTACAATGAGCAGTTCTTC | CAWSTWTGGDYNEQFF
TRBJ1-4 | TRBV7-8 | TRBD1 | - | TGTGCCAGCAGCTTCTTCAGGATACAGGGGGCGCAGAAGGTTGATGAAAAACTGTTTTTT | CASSFFRIQGAQKVDEKLFF
TRBJ1-6 | TRBV7-9 | - | - | TGTGCCAGCAGCTTTCGGCAGGAAAATTCACCCCTCCACTTT | CASSFRQENSPLHF
TRBJ2-6 | TRBV5-1 | - | - | TGCGCCAGCAGTCCGGGAACAGCCTCAATTTCTGGGGCCAACGTCCTGACTTTC | CASSPGTASISGANVLTF
TRBJ2-1 | TRBV6-5 | TRBD1 | once | TGTGCCAGCAGTTACTGGGACAGGGGGACTGAGCAGTTCTTC | CASSYWDRGTEQFF
TRBJ1-6 | TRBV2 | - | - | TGTGCCAGCGTCGGACTAAATTCACCCCTCCACTTT | CASVGLNSPLHF
TRBJ2-5 | TRBV10-1 | - | - | TGCGCCAGCAGTGGAACCCGACTAGGGGACCAAGAGACCCAGTACTTC | CASSGTRLGDQETQYF
TRBJ1-1 | TRBV18 | TRBD1 | - | TGTGCCAGCTCACCGGGGACAGGGGGACTTAACACTGAAGCTTTCTTT | CASSPGTGGLNTEAFF
TRBJ2-3 | TRBV5-1 | TRBD2 | - | TGCGCCAGCAGGGCGTCGGGGGAGGGAGATACGCAGTATTTT | CASRASGEGDTQYF
TRBJ1-5 | TRBV2 | TRBD1 | - | TGTGCCAGCAGTTCGGGACAGGGATATCAGCCCCAGCATTTT | CASSSGQGYQPQHF
TRBJ2-1 | TRBV24-1 | TRBD2 | - | TGTGCCACCAGGGCTTACAGTAGCGGGGGGGCCGGTGAGCAGTTCTTC | CATRAYSSGGAGEQFF
TRBJ2-2 | TRBV5-4 | - | few | TGTGCCACCCCTAAGGGGACCGGGGAGCTGTTTTTT | CATPKGTGELFF
TRBJ1-4 | TRBV13 | TRBD1 | few | TGTGCCAGCAGCCTAAGACGACAGGGGTGGGATGAAAAACTGTTTTTT | CASSLRRQGWDEKLFF
TRBJ2-4 | TRBV12-5 | TRBD1 | - | TGTGCTAGTGGTTCGGGACAGATAGCCAAAAACATTCAGTACTTC | CASGSGQIAKNIQYF
TRBJ1-1 | TRBV7-2 | - | - | TGTGCCAGCAGCCAACGGGGGAGTCACACTGAAGCTTTCTTT | CASSQRGSHTEAFF
TRBJ1-1 | TRBV29-1 | - | - | TGCAGCACCTCAGGGATGAACACTGAAGCTTTCTTT | CSTSGMNTEAFF
TRBJ1-5 | TRBV29-1 | - | - | TGCAGCGTTGTAACAGGGAATCAGCCCCAGCATTTT | CSVVTGNQPQHF
TRBJ1-6 | TRBV25-1 | TRBD1 | - | TGTGCCAGCAGTGTAGGTCCAGGGGGCGTTTCACCCCTCCACTTT | CASSVGPGGVSPLHF
TRBJ2-5 | TRBV5-1 | - | - | TGCGCCAGCAGCTTGGGGGCGAACCAAGAGACCCAGTACTTC | CASSLGANQETQYF
TRBJ1-4 | TRBV28 | - | - | TGTGCCAGCAGTTTTCCTTCTGTGGTGGAGAGTGAAAAACTGTTTTTT | CASSFPSVVESEKLFF
TRBJ1-2 | TRBV7-9 | - | once | TGTGCCAGCAGCTCGTGGGCGTCGAACTATGGCTACACCTTC | CASSSWASNYGYTF
TRBJ1-4 | TRBV30 | - | - | TGTGCCTGGGGACAGAGTAATGAAAAACTGTTTTTT | CAWGQSNEKLFF
TRBJ1-5 | TRBV30 | - | - | TGTGCCTGGAGTGTAGGGGGAGATCAGCCCCAGCATTTT | CAWSVGGDQPQHF
TRBJ1-1 | TRBV20-1 | - | - | TGCAGTGCTAGCAGGAACACTGAAGCTTTCTTT | CSASRNTEAFF
TRBJ1-2 | TRBV19 | TRBD1 | - | TGTGCCAGTAGACCGGACAGGGTAGGCTATGGCTACACCTTC | CASRPDRVGYGYTF
TRBJ1-5 | TRBV5-3 | - | - | TGTGCCAGAAGCACTCGAGTAAGGGGCGCAACTAATAGCAATCAGCCCCAGCATTTT | CARSTRVRGATNSNQPQHF
TRBJ1-5 | TRBV15 | TRBD1 | - | TGTGCCACCAGCAGAGAGGGGACAGGGGATCAGCCCCAGCATTTT | CATSREGTGDQPQHF
TRBJ2-7 | TRBV19 | - | - | TGTGCCAGTAGTATAGGAGGACAATACGAGCAGTACTTC | CASSIGGQYEQYF
TRBJ1-2 | TRBV7-2 | - | once | TGTGCCAGCAGCTTAGAGGTGCGCGGGTACTATGGCTACACCTTC | CASSLEVRGYYGYTF
TRBJ1-5 | TRBV18 | - | once | TGTGCCAGCTCACCAGGCATTGGGGCAGAGTATCAGCCCCAGCATTTT | CASSPGIGAEYQPQHF
TRBJ1-1 | TRBV19 | - | - | TGTGCCAGTAGTCGCGGGGGAAGGGACACTGAAGCTTTCTTT | CASSRGGRDTEAFF
TRBJ2-1 | TRBV30 | TRBD2 | - | TGTGCCTGGAGTGTGGGGGGGGAACAGTTCTTC | CAWSVGGEQFF
TRBJ1-2 | TRBV7-9 | - | - | TGTGCCAGCAGCTTATATGGGGGCACACGGTATGGCTACACCTTC | CASSLYGGTRYGYTF
TRBJ1-3 | TRBV25-1 | TRBD1 | - | TGTGCCAGCAGTGAATTCCTCGGCAGGGGGCGAAAAGGAAACACCATATATTTT | CASSEFLGRGRKGNTIYF
TRBJ2-1 | TRBV10-3 | TRBD2 | - | TGTGCCATCAGGGGAAGCCTTGGCCTAGCGGGGCAAGCAAATGAGCAGTTCTTC | CAIRGSLGLAGQANEQFF
TRBJ2-1 | TRBV5-1 | - | - | TGCGCCAGCAGCTTGGCCCGGCCAGGGCACAATGAGCAGTTCTTC | CASSLARPGHNEQFF
TRBJ1-1 | TRBV24-1 | TRBD1 | - | TGTGCCACCAGTGATGGGGACAGGGGAGGGGACACTGAAGCTTTCTTT | CATSDGDRGGDTEAFF
TRBJ2-1 | TRBV5-1 | TRBD2 | - | TGCGCCAGCAGCTTGGATAGCGGGGGTAGCTACAATGAGCAGTTCTTC | CASSLDSGGSYNEQFF
TRBJ1-3 | TRBV5-1 | - | - | TGCGCCAGCAGCTCCTGGTCGGAGTCTGGAAACACCATATATTTT | CASSSWSESGNTIYF
TRBJ1-6 | TRBV6-5 | TRBD1 | - | TGTGCCAGCAGTAGACAGGGGGCGCAGAATTCACCCCTCCACTTT | CASSRQGAQNSPLHF
TRBJ1-5 | TRBV19 | TRBD1 | - | TGTGCCAGTACCACAGGGGGCGGAGGTCAGCCCCAGCATTTT | CASTTGGGGQPQHF
TRBJ2-2 | TRBV4-2 | TRBD1 | - | TGTGCCAGCAGCCTCCAGGACAGGGGGGTGAACACCGGGGAGCTGTTTTTT | CASSLQDRGVNTGELFF
TRBJ1-1 | TRBV9 | TRBD1 | - | TGTGCCAGCAGCGTTTTAGGGACAGGGGGCAGTGAAGCTTTCTTT | CASSVLGTGGSEAFF
TRBJ2-1 | TRBV14 | TRBD2 | - | TGTGCCAGCGCGGGGGGGACTTCTCACAATGAGCAGTTCTTC | CASAGGTSHNEQFF